What follows are 13 T cell receptor beta chains derived from one specimen sequenced in a study of blood T cell repertoires in COVID-19. Clones were sequenced by immunoSEQ multiplex PCR, and TCRdb holds only the in-frame ones, with some missing. The table records approximately 260,000 clones, 80% to 90% of them present only once. Sequenced material: PBMCs or T cells enriched from blood (not recorded which). These receptors were collected from a man aged 30-40 years with acute COVID-19.

This clone was detected once. The CDR3 is CASSYSKGQGQPQHF. Written as DNA, the CDR3 is TGTGCCAGCAGTTACTCGAAAGGACAGGGACAGCCCCAGCATTTT. This chain links TRBV6-5 with TRBJ1-5; 8 bases map to TRBD1. CDR3 size: 15 residues. From germline, CDR1 is MNHEY and CDR2 SVGAGI. V was clipped by 0 bases and J by 7 bases; unmatched bases: 5.

V gene TRBV7-2 combines with J gene TRBJ2-3; tentative D call: TRBD1 (5 bases). Germline assignment: CDR1 SGHTA and CDR2 FQGNSA. The CDR3 is 15 residues long. V lost 5 bases and J 2 bases, leaving 14 bases between the germline ends. CDR3 region: CASSAQVWTTDTQYF. The CDR3 DNA reads TGTGCCAGCAGCGCACAGGTTTGGACCACAGATACGCAGTATTTT.

V is TRBV27 and J is TRBJ1-5; 7 bases fit TRBD1. V lost 5 bases, J lost 3 bases, and 4 bases stayed unmatched. Germline V lookup: CDR1 MNHEY, CDR2 SMNVEV (reference sequence). This CDR3 has 14 residues. In nucleotides, the CDR3 is TGTGCCAGCAGTGTGGGACAGTCCAATCAGCCCCAGCATTTT. Amino acid sequence: CASSVGQSNQPQHF.

The V call is TRBV6-5, the J call TRBJ1-3, with D possibly being TRBD1 (5 bases). Germline assignment: CDR1 MNHEY and CDR2 SVGAGI. Trimming pared 6 bases from V and 0 bases from J, leaving 9 bases between. CDR3 length: 14 amino acids. CDR3 DNA sequence: TGTGCCAGCAGACAGGCCCTCTCTGGAAACACCATATATTTT. The encoded protein is CASRQALSGNTIYF.

V gene TRBV19 combines with J gene TRBJ1-2; 10 nucleotides align to TRBD1. J was trimmed by 6 bases and V by 4 bases; bases with no gene match: 11. Germline-derived CDR1 and CDR2 are LNHDA and SQIVND (reference sequence). The CDR3 covers 16 residues. CDR3 protein: CASSKYGDRGRHGYTF. The DNA for the CDR3 is TGTGCCAGTAGTAAATACGGGGACAGGGGAAGACATGGCTACACCTTC.

V gene TRBV24-1 combines with J gene TRBJ2-3, with 8 bases identical to TRBD1. V gave up 0 bases and J gave up 0 bases; unmatched junction bases: 4. CDR1 and CDR2 (germline): KGHDR, SFDVKD. The CDR3 runs to 17 residues. CDR3 in amino acids: CATSDLAGGHSTDTQYF. Here the CDR3 DNA reads TGTGCCACCAGTGATTTGGCAGGGGGCCATAGCACAGATACGCAGTATTTT.

The chain carries TRBV11-2 and TRBJ2-5; 8 bases are shared with TRBD1. Germline CDR1 reads SGHAT; CDR2 reads FQNNGV. The CDR3 spans 15 residues. The V segment lost 4 bases and the J segment 3 bases; nucleotides outside the gene matches: 7. The CDR3 loop reads CASSSTRGREETQYF. The CDR3 DNA sequence: TGTGCCAGCAGCTCCACCAGGGGGCGCGAAGAGACCCAGTACTTC.

The rearrangement links TRBV5-1 to TRBJ1-1; D possibly corresponds to TRBD1 (6 bases). Germline lookup yields CDR1 SGHRS and CDR2 YFSETQ. The CDR3 totals 15 residues. Trimming shortened V by 2 bases and J by 4 bases, and 15 bases separated the two germline ends. CDR3 bases: TGCGCCAGCAGCTTAAGGCAGGGGATTGGCACTGAAGCTTTCTTT. Its translation: CASSLRQGIGTEAFF.

This chain links TRBV10-3 with TRBJ2-1; 7 bases align to TRBD2. The CDR3 loop spans 16 amino acids. Trimming cost V 2 bases and J 4 bases; bases outside gene matches: 8. Per germline, CDR1 ENHRY and CDR2 SYGVKD. The CDR3 nucleotides are TGTGCCATCAGTGAGAGGCTCGGGGGGAATTACAATGAGCAGTTCTTC. Its protein product is CAISERLGGNYNEQFF.

The gene calls are TRBV3-1 (or the pseudogene TRBV3-2) and TRBJ1-5; 9 bases line up with TRBD1. Trimming at V came to 5 bases and at J to 5 bases, leaving 19 bases not matched to a gene. The CDR3 spans 19 residues. The germline V gene encodes CDR1 LGHDT and CDR2 YNNKEL (reference sequence). The CDR3 protein is CASSDSIRTGVTPHQPQHF. The CDR3, as DNA: TGTGCCAGCAGCGACAGTATCAGGACAGGGGTTACCCCCCATCAGCCCCAGCATTTT.

This clone was counted between two and nine times. This chain connects TRBV5-6 to TRBJ1-1; 10 nucleotides line up with TRBD1. Unmatched junction bases numbered 1, after V lost 4 bases and J lost 7 bases. Germline lookup yields CDR1 SGHDT and CDR2 YYEEEE. The CDR3 length is 12 residues. For the CDR3, the DNA is TGTGCCAGCAGCCGGACAGGGGGTGAAGCTTTCTTT. This gives the protein CASSRTGGEAFF.

The chain combines TRBV28 with TRBJ1-4, with D perhaps TRBD1 (5 bases). In germline, CDR1 is MDHEN, CDR2 SYDVKM. The CDR3 loop spans 15 amino acids. The germline V and J ends were trimmed by 4 bases and 7 bases, with 16 bases remaining between them. CDR3 sequence reads: CASSSNLQGFEKLFF. The DNA of the CDR3 is TGTGCCAGCAGTTCTAACCTTCAGGGTTTTGAAAAACTGTTTTTT.

The rearrangement joins TRBV29-1 to TRBJ1-5, with 7 positions matching TRBD1. This CDR3 comprises 13 residues. The germline CDR1 and CDR2 sequences are SQVTM and ANQGSEA. The V segment lost 8 bases and the J segment 3 bases; nucleotides outside the gene matches: 7. The DNA of the CDR3 is TGCAGCATACTTACAGGGGTCAATCAGCCCCAGCATTTT. Translating it yields CSILTGVNQPQHF.